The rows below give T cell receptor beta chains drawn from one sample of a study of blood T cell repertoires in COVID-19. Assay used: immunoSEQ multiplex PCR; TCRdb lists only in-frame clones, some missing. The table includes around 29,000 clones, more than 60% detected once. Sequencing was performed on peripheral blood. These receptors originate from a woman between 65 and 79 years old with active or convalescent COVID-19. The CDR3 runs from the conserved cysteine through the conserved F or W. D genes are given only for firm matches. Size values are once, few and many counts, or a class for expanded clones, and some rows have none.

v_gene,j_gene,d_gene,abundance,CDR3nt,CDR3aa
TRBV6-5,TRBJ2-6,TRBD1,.,TGTGCCAGCAGCCTAACAGGGGTTGGGGCCAACGTCCTGACTTTC,CASSLTGVGANVLTF
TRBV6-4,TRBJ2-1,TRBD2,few,TGTGCCAGCAGTGACGGACTAGCGGGGTTATTCGAGCAGTTCTTC,CASSDGLAGLFEQFF
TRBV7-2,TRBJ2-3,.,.,TGTGCCAGCAGCTCACAGCAGAAGCACACAGATACGCAGTATTTT,CASSSQQKHTDTQYF
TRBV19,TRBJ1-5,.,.,TGTGCCAGTAGCACAGGGAGGGCAAGCAATCAGCCCCAGCATTTT,CASSTGRASNQPQHF
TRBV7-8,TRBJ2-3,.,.,TGTGCCAGCAGCTTAGCTACTAGCACCCACACAGATACGCAGTATTTT,CASSLATSTHTDTQYF
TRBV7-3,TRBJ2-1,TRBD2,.,TGTGCCAGCAGTCTAGGGACTAGCGGGGGGAAAGACAATGAGCAGTTCTTC,CASSLGTSGGKDNEQFF
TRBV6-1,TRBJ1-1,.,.,TGTGCCAGCAGTGAAGACGTGGGCCTGAACACTGAAGCTTTCTTT,CASSEDVGLNTEAFF
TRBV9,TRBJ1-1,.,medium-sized,TGTGCCAGCAGCGAGACAGTCATGAACACTGAAGCTTTCTTT,CASSETVMNTEAFF
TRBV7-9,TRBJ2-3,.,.,TGTGCCAGCAGCCCTTGGGTCAGGTCAGGAGATACGCAGTATTTT,CASSPWVRSGDTQYF
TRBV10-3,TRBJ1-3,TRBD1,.,TGTGCCATCAGCCCCGGACAGGGGGGCAGCTACTCTGGAAACACCATATATTTT,CAISPGQGGSYSGNTIYF
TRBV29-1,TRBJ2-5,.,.,TGCAGCGTGAGTGTGGAGACCCAGTACTTC,CSVSVETQYF
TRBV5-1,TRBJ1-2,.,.,TGCGCCAGCAGCAGGCGGGGTGAGAATGGCTACACCTTC,CASSRRGENGYTF
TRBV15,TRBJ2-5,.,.,TGTGCCACCAGCAGAGATCTTGAGACCCAGTACTTC,CATSRDLETQYF
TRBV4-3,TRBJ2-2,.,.,TGCGCCAGCAGCCAAGAAGGCGGGGCGAACACCGGGGAGCTGTTTTTT,CASSQEGGANTGELFF
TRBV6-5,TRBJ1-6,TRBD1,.,TGTGCCAGCAGTTCGGACAGGGCTGGCAATTCACCCCTCCACTTT,CASSSDRAGNSPLHF
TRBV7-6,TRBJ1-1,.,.,TGTGCCAGCAGCCTTCCCGGACAAGAAGCTTTCTTT,CASSLPGQEAFF
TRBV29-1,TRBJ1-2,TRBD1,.,TGCAGCGTTGGTGGGACAGGGATATATGGCTACACCTTC,CSVGGTGIYGYTF
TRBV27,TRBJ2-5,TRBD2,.,TGTGCCAGCAGTAGCGGGGGGGCCGTCGAGACCCAGTACTTC,CASSSGGAVETQYF
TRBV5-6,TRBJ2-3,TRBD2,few,TGTGCCAGCAGCGCATATTTAGCGGGGGGAGCAGATACGCAGTATTTT,CASSAYLAGGADTQYF
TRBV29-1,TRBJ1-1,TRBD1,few,TGCAGCGCCGGACAGGGGGAGGCTGAAGCTTTCTTT,CSAGQGEAEAFF
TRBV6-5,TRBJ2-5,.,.,TGTGCCAGCAGTTACGAGCCCACCATCCGGGGAACCCAGTACTTC,CASSYEPTIRGTQYF
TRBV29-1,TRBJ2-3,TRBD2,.,TGCAGCGTTGAGCGAAGGACTAGCGGGGGTAGGACAGATACGCAGTATTTT,CSVERRTSGGRTDTQYF
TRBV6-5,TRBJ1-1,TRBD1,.,TGTGCCAGCAATCGGGACAGGGGGCCGGGGGCTGAAGCTTTCTTT,CASNRDRGPGAEAFF
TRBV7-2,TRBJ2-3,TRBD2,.,TGTGCCAGCAGCCCCTCGACTAGCGGGACTGGCACAGATACGCAGTATTTT,CASSPSTSGTGTDTQYF
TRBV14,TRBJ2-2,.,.,TGTGCCAGCAGCCATCTAGCGAACACCGGGGAGCTGTTTTTT,CASSHLANTGELFF
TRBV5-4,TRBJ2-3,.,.,TGTGCCAGCAGCGAGAAGCCGGGAGATACGCAGTATTTT,CASSEKPGDTQYF
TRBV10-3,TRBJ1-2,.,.,TGTGCCATCACAGAAGGGGCTACCCGGGATGGCTACACCTTC,CAITEGATRDGYTF
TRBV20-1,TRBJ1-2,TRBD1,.,TGCAGTGCTCGGACGGACAGGGCCTACACCTTC,CSARTDRAYTF
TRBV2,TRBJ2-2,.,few,TGTGCCAGCAGGGAGCCGTTCGCGAACACCGGGGAGCTGTTTTTT,CASREPFANTGELFF
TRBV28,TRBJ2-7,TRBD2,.,TGTGCCAGCAGTTTTTTGACTAGCGGGAGTAACCCCTACGAGCAGTACTTC,CASSFLTSGSNPYEQYF
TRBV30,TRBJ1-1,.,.,TGTGCCTGGAGTTCGGAGCGCGTAGGGGACACTGAAGCTTTCTTT,CAWSSERVGDTEAFF
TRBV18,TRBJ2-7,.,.,TGTGCCAGCTCACAGGTCCAACGGGGTGAGCAGTACTTC,CASSQVQRGEQYF
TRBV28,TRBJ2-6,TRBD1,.,TGTGCCAGCAGTTTGGAAAGGACAGGGCGATCTGGGGCCAACGTCCTGACTTTC,CASSLERTGRSGANVLTF
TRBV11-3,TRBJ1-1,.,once,TGTGCCAGCAGCCAGAGACGGGGAACTGAAGCTTTCTTT,CASSQRRGTEAFF
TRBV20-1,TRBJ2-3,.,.,TGCAGTGCTAGTAAGGGGTCGGCGGGGGCCTTTAAAGATACGCAGTATTTT,CSASKGSAGAFKDTQYF
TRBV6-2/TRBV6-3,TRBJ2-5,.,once,TGTGCCAGCAGTTACGGGCATCCAGAGACCCAGTACTTC,CASSYGHPETQYF
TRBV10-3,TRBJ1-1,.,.,TGTGCCATCAGAAAAGAGACAGGCGTGAACACTGAAGCTTTCTTT,CAIRKETGVNTEAFF
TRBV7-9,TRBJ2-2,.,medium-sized,TGTGCCAGCAGCTTGACTGCCACCGGGGAGCTGTTTTTT,CASSLTATGELFF
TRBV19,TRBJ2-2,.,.,TGTGCCAGTAGTCGAGCATGGGGGGACACCGGGGAGCTGTTTTTT,CASSRAWGDTGELFF
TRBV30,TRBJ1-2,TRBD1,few,TGTGCCTGGAGTGTAAGTGACAGGGCAGCCTACGGCTACACCTTC,CAWSVSDRAAYGYTF
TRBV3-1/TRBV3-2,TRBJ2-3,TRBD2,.,TGTGCCAGCAGCCTGTCTAGCGGGGGAACCTCAGGTACGCAGTATTTT,CASSLSSGGTSGTQYF
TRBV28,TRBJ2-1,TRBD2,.,TGTGCCAGCACAACTCGGTTTCACGGGGGGATCGGCAATGAGCAGTTCTTC,CASTTRFHGGIGNEQFF
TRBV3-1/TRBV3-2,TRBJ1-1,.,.,TGTGCCAGCAGCCACCAGGGCCGACGGACTGAAGCTTTCTTT,CASSHQGRRTEAFF
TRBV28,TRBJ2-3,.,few,TGTGCCAGCAGTTTTGGCGGGAGCACAGATACGCAGTATTTT,CASSFGGSTDTQYF
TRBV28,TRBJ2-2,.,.,TGTGCCAGCAGTAAAGGAGGGCTGTCCACCGGGGAGCTGTTTTTT,CASSKGGLSTGELFF
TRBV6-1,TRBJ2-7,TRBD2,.,TGTGCCAGCAGTGTAGCGGGGGGGACGAGAGAGCAGTACTTC,CASSVAGGTREQYF
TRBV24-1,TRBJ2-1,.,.,TGTGCCACCAGTGATTTTAAAGGCCAATTCGGGGATGAGCAGTTCTTC,CATSDFKGQFGDEQFF
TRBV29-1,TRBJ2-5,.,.,TGCAGCGTTCGTGACAGGATGGAGACCCAGTACTTC,CSVRDRMETQYF
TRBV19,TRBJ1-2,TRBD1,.,TGTGCCAGTAGCCTCGACAGGGTCTATGGCTACACCTTC,CASSLDRVYGYTF
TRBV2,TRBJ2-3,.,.,TGTGCCAGCAGTCCACAGGCAGATACGCAGTATTTT,CASSPQADTQYF
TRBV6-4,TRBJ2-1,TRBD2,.,TGTGCCAGCAGTGTCGCGGGGGGTCGGAATGAGCAGTTCTTC,CASSVAGGRNEQFF
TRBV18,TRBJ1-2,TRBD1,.,TGTGCCAGCTCACCTTCGGGACAGGCAAGCGGCTACACCTTC,CASSPSGQASGYTF
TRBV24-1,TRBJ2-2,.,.,TGTGCCACCAGTGATTTGCCCTCCGGGACAATAATTACCGGGGAGCTGTTTTTT,CATSDLPSGTIITGELFF
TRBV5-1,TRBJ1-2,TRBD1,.,TGCGCCAGCAGCTCCGAACCCTTTGGACAGGGAATTATGCCCAGATATGGCTACACCTTC,CASSSEPFGQGIMPRYGYTF
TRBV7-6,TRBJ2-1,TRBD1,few,TGTGCCAGCAGCGCCGGGACAGGAGGTGCATACTACAATGAGCAGTTCTTC,CASSAGTGGAYYNEQFF
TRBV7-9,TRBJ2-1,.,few,TGTGCCAGCAGCTTAGCGGGGCCCCACAATGAGCAGTTCTTC,CASSLAGPHNEQFF
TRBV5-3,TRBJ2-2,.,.,TGTGCCAGAAGCCTGCGGGTGGCAAAGCCGAACACCGGGGAGCTGTTTTTT,CARSLRVAKPNTGELFF
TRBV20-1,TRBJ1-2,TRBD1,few,TGCAGTGCCAGTCTACCGGACAGGGGGAATTATGGCTACACCTTC,CSASLPDRGNYGYTF
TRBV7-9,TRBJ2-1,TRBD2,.,TGTGCCAGCAGCTTTTTAGCGGGGGGCTTCTCCTACAATGAGCAGTTCTTC,CASSFLAGGFSYNEQFF
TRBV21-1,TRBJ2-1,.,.,TGTGCCAGCAGCCCTTGCGGGTCTAGCGGGGGGGTTAGTAGAAATGAGCAGTTCTTC,CASSPCGSSGGVSRNEQFF